This T cell receptor beta chain comes out of a study of identical twins. Study observations and caveats: Analyses of zero insertions could, in part, be confounded by invariant MAIT and iNKT cells.

The V end lost 0 bases, the J end lost 0 bases, and 1 base lay between the germline ends. Germline V gene lookup returns CDR1 SGDLS and CDR2 YYNGEE. The CDR3 is made up of 13 amino acids. This clonotype was detected many times. Its antigen is not identified. MiXCR, applied by TCRdb to the 5' RACE reads, yields one record per CDR3 protein. Here the sample spans approximately 1.8 million distinct CDR3 sequences, less than 40% being singletons. This TCR derives from a newborn girl in good health. Sequenced: cord blood. The rearrangement joins TRBV9 to TRBJ1-5; no clear D. CDR3 DNA: TGTGCCAGCAGCGTAGGTAGCAATCAGCCCCAGCATTTT. This sequence encodes CASSVGSNQPQHF.